The 32 T cell receptor beta chains reported below all come from one sample, sequenced in a study of metastatic and nonmetastatic thyroid tumors. Through MiXCR, TCRdb re-clonotyped the PCR reads. The table has tens of thousands of clones, roughly a sixth seen once. Prior to thyroid surgery, none of the patients had received any treatment. Input material: tumor tissue. These receptors were obtained from a female donor with papillary thyroid cancer or a benign thyroid nodule (not recorded which). Some clones in this sample may be carry-over from other donors' samples.

This clone showed up many times. J is TRBJ1-1 and V is TRBV4-2; TRBD1 agrees at 8 bases. Germline assignment: CDR1 LGHNA and CDR2 YNFKEQ. CDR3 length: 16 residues. Unmatched junction bases numbered 6, after V lost 0 bases and J lost 3 bases. CDR3: CASSQDPGQGDTEAFF. The CDR3 DNA reads as TGTGCCAGCAGCCAAGATCCTGGACAGGGCGACACTGAAGCTTTCTTT.

This clone occurred many times. The chain is built from TRBV10-2 and TRBJ2-3; D is ambiguous. The CDR3 length is 11 residues. Germline CDR1 is WSHSY and CDR2 is SAAADI. Trimming took 6 bases from V and 2 from J, leaving 3 bases between them. CDR3 DNA: TGCGCCAGCAGGCACACAGATACGCAGTATTTT. Translated, it gives CASRHTDTQYF.

Details on this clone: A read error may explain this, as a much larger clone is one base away. V gene TRBV7-9 combines with J gene TRBJ1-1, with a tentative D call TRBD1 (6 bases). Germline lookup yields CDR1 SEHNR and CDR2 FQNEAQ (reference sequence). This CDR3 is 13 amino acids long. As DNA, the CDR3 is TGTGCCAGCAGCCCCCGGGGGGACACTGAAGATTTCTTT. Translated: CASSPRGDTEDFF.

This clone occurred a few times. A much larger clone lies one base from this, so it may be a read error. This chain links TRBV9 with TRBJ2-2; D may be TRBD1 (6 bases). Trimming left V 0 bases short and J 3 bases short, with 12 bases between. This CDR3 has 16 residues. Per the germline V gene, CDR1 is SGDLS and CDR2 is YYNGEE. The CDR3 sequence is CASSVGTVVDTGELFF. CDR3 bases: TGTGCCAGCAGCGTAGGGACAGTGGTGGACACCGGGGAGCTGTTTTTT.

This clone was counted only a few times. This rearrangement joins TRBV6-1 to TRBJ1-5, with D uncertain. The CDR3 is made up of 13 amino acids. Germline values: CDR1 MNHNS, CDR2 SASEGT. V was trimmed by 10 bases and J by 1 base, leaving 11 bases between them. The CDR3 is CANSDGSNQPQHF. The CDR3 nucleotides are TGTGCCAATTCGGACGGCAGCAATCAGCCCCAGCATTTT.

This clone was counted ten times or more. The chain has TRBV18 and TRBJ1-2; TRBD1 is a possible D gene (6 bases). CDR1 is KGHSH and CDR2 is LQKENI in the germline V gene. Deletions cut 5 bases from V and 5 bases from J, with 9 bases between. This CDR3 is 12 amino acids long. DNA of the CDR3: TGTGCCAGCTCAGAGACAGGATATGGCTACACCTTC. Protein sequence: CASSETGYGYTF.

This clone showed up many times. The chain uses TRBV11-1 and TRBJ2-2; D perhaps matches TRBD1 (5 bases). The V gene's germline CDR1 is SGHAT and CDR2 FQDESV (reference sequence). The CDR3 loop spans 15 amino acids. V was shortened by 1 base and J by 1 base, with 7 bases between the two germline ends. For the CDR3, the DNA is TGTGCCAGCAGCTTAGGGCAGGGGAACACCGGGGAGCTGTTTTTT. Its protein is CASSLGQGNTGELFF.

In the case of this clone: Its ends do not fully match the called genes, so a read error is possible. This sequence joins TRBV20-1 and TRBJ2-5, with TRBD2 as a possible D gene (6 bases). Per germline, CDR1 DFQATT and CDR2 SNEGSKA (reference sequence). There are 14 residues in the CDR3. CDR3 amino acids: CSAPPPGLQETKYF. The CDR3 nucleotides read TGCAGTGCTCCGCCCCCGGGACTGCAAGAGACCAAGTACTTC.

This clone was recorded at least ten times. This chain links TRBV5-1 with TRBJ2-7; 7 nucleotides match TRBD2. V trimming: 1 base; J trimming: 4 bases; junction bases outside the gene matches: 2. Germline assignment: CDR1 SGHRS and CDR2 YFSETQ. There are 13 residues in the CDR3. CDR3 in amino acids: CASSLSGNYEQYF. The CDR3, as DNA: TGCGCCAGCAGCTTGAGCGGGAATTACGAGCAGTACTTC.

This clone was picked up many times. This chain links TRBV28 with TRBJ1-1; 8 nucleotides align to TRBD1. Germline V lookup: CDR1 MDHEN, CDR2 SYDVKM. The CDR3 runs to 14 residues. Losses at the gene ends were 1 base for V and 4 bases for J; bases not matched to a gene: 2. CDR3 sequence: CASSLYRGSTEAFF. The CDR3 DNA sequence: TGTGCCAGCAGTTTATACAGGGGGTCCACTGAAGCTTTCTTT.

About this clone itself: This may arise from a read error, as a much more abundant clone is one base away. The V and J genes are TRBV9 and TRBJ2-2; D is unresolved. This CDR3 spans 12 amino acids. Per germline, CDR1 SGDLS and CDR2 YYNGEE. CDR3 region: CVSSVYAGELFF. The DNA for the CDR3 is TGTGTCAGCAGCGTATACGCCGGGGAGCTGTTTTTT.

This clone was seen repeatedly, ten times or more. This sequence joins TRBV19 and TRBJ1-1, with D uncertain. V lost 8 bases and J lost 0, with 16 bases in between. CDR3 size: 15 residues. Germline V gene data show CDR1 as LNHDA and CDR2 as SQIVND (reference sequence). In DNA, the CDR3 is TGTGCCAGTGGGGAAAGCACAGTCATGAACACTGAAGCTTTCTTT. Translated: CASGESTVMNTEAFF.

The J gene is TRBJ1-6, the V gene TRBV20-1; 10 nucleotides agree with TRBD1. Trimming cost V 3 bases and J 8 bases; bases outside gene matches: 7. The CDR3 length is 15 residues. CDR1 and CDR2 from the germline V gene are DFQATT and SNEGSKA (reference sequence). CDR3 bases: TGCAGTGCTAGGACTACCGGGACAGGGGATTCACCCCTCCACTTT. It codes for CSARTTGTGDSPLHF.

This clone has a count of ten or more. The chain links TRBV7-2 to TRBJ2-1, with 8 nucleotides matching TRBD2. The germline V gene has CDR1 SGHTA and CDR2 FQGNSA. The V gene end was trimmed by 5 bases and the J gene end by 8 bases; junction bases not matched to a gene: 11. The CDR3 runs 15 residues. As DNA, the CDR3 is TGTGCCAGCAGCCCGCCGGGACTAGAGGGGCATGAGCAGTTCTTC. This translates into CASSPPGLEGHEQFF.

This clone occurred many times. The V and J genes are TRBV11-3 and TRBJ2-7; a weak D match, TRBD2 (7 bases). Looked up from germline, CDR1 is SGHNT and CDR2 is YENEEA. The CDR3 covers 14 residues. Trimming stripped 5 bases from V and 3 bases from J, with 14 bases between. Here the CDR3 DNA reads TGTGCCAGCAGCCGAGGGGGGGCAATCTACGAGCAGTACTTC. This codes for CASSRGGAIYEQYF.

This clone was observed a single time. CDR3 loop: CASSFPGHWTRALLYNEQFF. Written as DNA, the CDR3 is TGTGCCAGCAGCTTTCCGGGTCACTGGACTAGAGCCTTACTGTACAATGAGCAGTTCTTC. The chain joins TRBV7-2 to TRBJ2-1; 7 bases line up with TRBD2. This CDR3 is built from 20 residues. V lost 3 bases, J lost 4 bases, and 21 bases stayed unmatched. Looked up from germline, CDR1 is SGHTA and CDR2 is FQGNSA.

This clone was picked up many times. V and J are TRBV20-1 and TRBJ1-4; D gene unclear. V gave up 5 bases and J gave up 4 bases, with 14 bases separating them. This CDR3 is 14 amino acids long. Germline V CDR1 and CDR2: DFQATT, SNEGSKA (reference sequence). CDR3 coding DNA: TGCAGTGCTCCTAGACCGGCGATTAATGAAAAACTGTTTTTT. Encoded protein: CSAPRPAINEKLFF.

This clone was counted ten times or more. The V gene is TRBV12-3 or TRBV12-4, the J gene TRBJ1-1; no firm D call. The CDR3 covers 11 residues. Trimming stripped 6 bases from V and 11 bases from J, with 13 bases between. DNA for the CDR3: TGTGCCAGCAGATACGCCGGGAGGGCTTTCTTT. Translating gives CASRYAGRAFF.

The chain has TRBV12-3 or TRBV12-4 and TRBJ2-5; 8 bases map to TRBD2. This CDR3 comprises 15 residues. V was clipped by 4 bases and J by 10 bases; unmatched bases: 14. Written as DNA, the CDR3 is TGTGCCAGCAGTTCGGGACTAGGGGGACGAGGGAACCAGTACTTC. This codes for CASSSGLGGRGNQYF.

Ten or more counts support this clone. This chain connects TRBV10-2 to TRBJ1-4; 8 nucleotides line up with TRBD1. Unmatched junction bases numbered 10, after V lost 5 bases and J lost 14 bases. The CDR3 consists of 13 residues. Germline V CDR1 and CDR2: WSHSY, SAAADI. Written as DNA, the CDR3 is TGCGCCAGCAGTATCCAACGACAGGGGAGGCTGTTTTTT. As protein: CASSIQRQGRLFF.

This clone was seen many times. The rearrangement links TRBV5-1 to TRBJ2-7; the D gene is possibly TRBD1 (5 bases). Looked up from germline, CDR1 is SGHRS and CDR2 is YFSETQ. Deletions cut 4 bases from V and 4 bases from J, with 12 bases between. CDR3 size: 13 residues. The CDR3 bases are TGCGCCAGCAGCCCTGGACACCAATACGAGCAGTACTTC. Translation: CASSPGHQYEQYF.

This clone was recorded many times. The chain combines TRBV6-1 with TRBJ1-2; D gene unclear. Trimming took 8 bases from V and 2 from J, leaving 15 bases between them. Germline lookup yields CDR1 MNHNS and CDR2 SASEGT. The CDR3 consists of 14 residues. CDR3 residues: CASYSYGKNYGYTF. DNA of the CDR3: TGTGCCAGCTATTCATACGGGAAAAACTATGGCTACACCTTC.

A remark on this clone: No conserved phenylalanine or tryptophan ends this CDR3, so it is likely a read error. The chain has TRBV20-1 and TRBJ2-6; D gene unclear. Per the germline V gene, CDR1 is DFQATT and CDR2 is SNEGSKA (reference sequence). The CDR3 has 8 amino acids. V was clipped by 1 base and J by 14 bases, with 0 bases between them. CDR3: CSARVLTI. The CDR3 nucleotides read TGCAGTGCTAGAGTCCTGACTATC.

This clone was recorded at least ten times. The chain couples TRBV20-1 to TRBJ2-1, with 10 bases matching TRBD2. The junction had 10 bases not matched to a gene; V was cut back by 4 bases and J by 7 bases. The CDR3 has 15 residues. CDR1 DFQATT and CDR2 SNEGSKA come from the germline V gene (reference sequence). The CDR3 sequence is CSATGPAGGPNEQFF. For the CDR3, the DNA is TGCAGTGCTACCGGACCAGCGGGAGGGCCGAATGAGCAGTTCTTC.

Many counts were recorded for this clone. The J gene is TRBJ2-1, the V gene TRBV6-1; D could derive from TRBD1 or TRBD2 (5 bases each). The CDR3 runs to 14 residues. The germline V and J ends were trimmed by 9 bases and 8 bases, with 20 bases remaining between them. The germline V gene encodes CDR1 MNHNS and CDR2 SASEGT. The CDR3 loop reads CASLNRGAGDEQFF. The CDR3 DNA sequence: TGTGCCAGTTTAAATAGGGGTGCCGGGGATGAGCAGTTCTTC.

V is TRBV20-1 and J is TRBJ1-6; D is perhaps TRBD1 (6 bases). There are 14 residues in the CDR3. V lost 0 bases to trimming and J lost 8 bases, with 11 bases between them. Germline V CDR1 and CDR2: DFQATT, SNEGSKA (reference sequence). The CDR3 sequence is CSARDQGFYSPLHF. CDR3 coding DNA: TGCAGTGCTAGAGATCAGGGGTTCTATTCACCCCTCCACTTT.

In its sample, this clone was seen many times. DNA of the CDR3: TGTGCCTGGAGAGGACTAGCGGGGAAAGCCTACAATGAGCAGTTCTTC. It yields the protein CAWRGLAGKAYNEQFF. This chain connects TRBV30 to TRBJ2-1, with 12 positions matching TRBD2. This CDR3 spans 16 amino acids. The J segment lost 2 bases and the V segment lost 3 bases, leaving 5 bases of the junction unmatched. Looked up from germline, CDR1 is GTSNPN and CDR2 is SVGIG (reference sequence).

A remark on this clone: A read error may explain this, as a much larger clone is one base away. The rearrangement joins TRBV5-4 to TRBJ2-4; possible D gene TRBD2, 5 bases. This CDR3 contains 14 residues. The germline V gene has CDR1 SGHNT and CDR2 YYREEE (reference sequence). The CDR3 region has the DNA TGTGCCAGCAGCCCCGAGGCGAGCGAGGGCATTCATTACTTC. Translated: CASSPEASEGIHYF.

This clone was seen more than once but under ten times. This chain uses TRBV6-1 with TRBJ1-5; D is ambiguous. Looked up from germline, CDR1 is MNHNS and CDR2 is SASEGT. Trimming cost V 1 base and J 9 bases, with 7 bases left between them. CDR3 length: 12 amino acids. Here the CDR3 DNA reads TGTGCCAGCAGTGAAGTAGGTGTGCCCCAGCATTTT. Protein product: CASSEVGVPQHF.

There are a few counts of this clone. This chain connects TRBV6-5 to TRBJ2-2, with 12 bases aligning to TRBD2. The length of the CDR3 is 18 residues. Germline assignment: CDR1 MNHEY and CDR2 SVGAGI. Trimming took 2 bases from V and 9 from J; bases not matched to a gene: 13. The CDR3 loop reads CASSYPMVLAGGSWELFF. The CDR3 DNA reads as TGTGCCAGCAGTTACCCTATGGTACTAGCGGGAGGTTCCTGGGAGCTGTTTTTT.

In its sample, this clone was seen many times. This sequence joins TRBV20-1 and TRBJ2-7; D is unresolved. Trimming removed 5 bases from V and 6 bases from J, with 29 bases in between. Germline loops: CDR1 DFQATT, CDR2 SNEGSKA (reference sequence). The CDR3 contains 17 residues. The CDR3 here is CSALGGFPSRIESEQYF. The CDR3 DNA is TGCAGTGCTCTAGGTGGCTTCCCCAGCCGGATCGAGTCCGAGCAGTACTTC.

This clone was seen repeatedly, ten times or more. This chain joins TRBV2 and TRBJ2-3; 9 bases are shared with TRBD2. The length of the CDR3 is 14 residues. Germline CDR1 and CDR2: SNHLY and FYNNEI. J was trimmed by 9 bases and V by 2 bases; bases with no gene match: 6. The CDR3 spells CASSERLGLATQYF. In DNA, the CDR3 is TGTGCCAGCAGTGAACGGTTAGGACTAGCGACGCAGTATTTT. Looking up the rest from reference TRBV2 and TRBJ2-3 gives the full variable domain: EPEVTQTPSHQVTQMGQEVILRCVPISNHLYFYWYRQILGQKVEFLVSFYNNEISEKSEIFDDQFSVERPDGSNFTLKIRSTKLEDSAMYFCASSERLGLATQYFGPGTRLTVL.